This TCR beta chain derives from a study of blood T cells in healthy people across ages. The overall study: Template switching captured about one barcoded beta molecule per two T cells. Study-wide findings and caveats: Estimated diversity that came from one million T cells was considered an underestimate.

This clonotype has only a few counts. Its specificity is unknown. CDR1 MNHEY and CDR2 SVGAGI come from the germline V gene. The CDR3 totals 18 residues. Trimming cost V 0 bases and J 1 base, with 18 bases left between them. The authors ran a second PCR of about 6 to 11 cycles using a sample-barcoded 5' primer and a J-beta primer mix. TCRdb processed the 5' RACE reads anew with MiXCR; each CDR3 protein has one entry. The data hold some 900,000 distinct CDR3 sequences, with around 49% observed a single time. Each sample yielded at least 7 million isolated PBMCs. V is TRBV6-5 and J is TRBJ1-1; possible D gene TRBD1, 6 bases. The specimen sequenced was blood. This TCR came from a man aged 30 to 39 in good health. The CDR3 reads CASSYSRLTGTRNTEAFF. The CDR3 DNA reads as TGTGCCAGCAGTTACTCAAGACTTACCGGGACACGGAACACTGAAGCTTTCTTT.